What follows are 30 T cell receptor beta chains derived from one specimen sequenced in a study of beta chain features in type 1 diabetes (dated by TCRdb to between 2017 and 2018). Library preparation was by the immunoSEQ multiplex PCR assay. The High Capacity cDNA Reverse Transcription Kit was used to reverse transcribe all of the isolated RNA, meaning that expressed TCRB transcripts were what got sequenced. Sourced from immuneACCESS, this table was stored by TCRdb with only in-frame sequences that have V and J called. A share of the clones is absent; for the studies checked, an unresolved V gene accounts for under half, and the remainder has no known explanation. The sample records 250,000 or so clones, 68% of which are singletons. The ten most abundant clones make up approximately 0.05% of the sample. The sequencing input was naive CD4+ T cells from blood. This specimen's cell subset or site label, interpreted: true naive CD4+ T cells. These receptors were collected from a man aged 25 to 40 in good health.

The chain recombines TRBV4-1 with TRBJ1-1, with TRBD1 identical over 9 bases. The CDR3 sequence is 15 residues long. V trimming: 5 bases; J trimming: 5 bases; junction bases outside the gene matches: 9. CDR1 is MGHRA, CDR2 YSYEKL, per germline. The DNA for the CDR3 is TGCGCCAGCAGCTACACAGGGGGCAAGCTGACTGAAGCTTTCTTT. It yields the protein CASSYTGGKLTEAFF.

There are a few counts of this clone. The chain has TRBV29-1 and TRBJ2-1; either TRBD1 or TRBD2 may fit D (5 bases each). V gave up 2 bases and J gave up 6 bases, with 14 bases separating them. The germline CDR1 and CDR2 sequences are SQVTM and ANQGSEA. The CDR3 is 14 residues long. For the CDR3, the DNA is TGCAGCGTTGAATTGGCTAGCAGGGTCAATGAGCAGTTCTTC. It is translated as CSVELASRVNEQFF.

In this sample, this clone turned up a few times. CDR3: CSVRQRARLEQYF. In DNA form, the CDR3 reads TGCAGCGTTCGACAGAGAGCGAGGCTCGAGCAGTACTTC. V usage is TRBV29-1 and J usage is TRBJ2-7; D is perhaps TRBD1 (5 bases). Trimming shortened V by 5 bases and J by 6 bases, and 17 bases separated the two germline ends. Germline values: CDR1 SQVTM, CDR2 ANQGSEA. The CDR3 consists of 13 residues.

Here the CDR3 reads CASSYWGFTDTQYF. Here the CDR3 DNA reads TGTGCCAGCAGTTACTGGGGATTCACAGATACGCAGTATTTT. The genes are TRBV6-5 and TRBJ2-3; D gene unclear. This CDR3 has 14 residues. Germline CDR1 is MNHEY and CDR2 is SVGAGI. Trimming took 1 base from V and 2 from J, leaving 7 bases between them.

This chain connects TRBV7-2 to TRBJ1-4, with D possibly TRBD1 on 5 matching bases. Germline V CDR1 and CDR2: SGHTA, FQGNSA. Trimming left V 4 bases short and J 1 base short, with 22 bases between. The CDR3 has 19 residues. The CDR3 DNA reads TGTGCCAGCAGCTCATCTGGGTCACGTCTCGGGGGAACTAATGAAAAACTGTTTTTT. Amino acids: CASSSSGSRLGGTNEKLFF.

The chain employs TRBV6-6 and TRBJ2-3, with D unclear. Germline lookup yields CDR1 MNHNY and CDR2 SVGAGI (reference sequence). This CDR3 is 13 amino acids long. With 6 bases removed from V and 6 bases from J, the gap between germline ends came to 13 bases. This chain's CDR3 is CASSPPGRDTQYF. The CDR3 DNA sequence: TGTGCCAGCAGCCCCCCGGGTCGGGATACGCAGTATTTT.

The rearrangement uses TRBV6-5 and TRBJ2-4; D ambiguous. The CDR3 is 13 amino acids. The ends were cut back, 6 bases at V and 0 bases at J, with 6 bases in the middle. Per germline, CDR1 MNHEY and CDR2 SVGAGI. The CDR3 reads CASSGLAKNIQYF. In nucleotides, the CDR3 is TGTGCCAGCAGCGGATTAGCCAAAAACATTCAGTACTTC.

In its sample, this clone was seen a few times. This same CDR3 is encoded by further DNA sequences in the sample. J is TRBJ2-7 and V is TRBV20-1; D remains ambiguous. This CDR3 region has 11 residues. CDR1 DFQATT and CDR2 SNEGSKA come from the germline V gene (reference sequence). The ends were cut back, 0 bases at V and 7 bases at J, with 7 bases in the middle. The CDR3 DNA follows: TGCAGTGCTAGAGATCCGCCAGAGCAGTACTTC. This encodes CSARDPPEQYF.

The chain combines TRBV29-1 with TRBJ2-7; 7 nucleotides agree with TRBD2. This CDR3 region has 14 residues. The V and J ends lost 4 bases and 3 bases, in that order; junction bases with no gene match: 9. Germline V gene sequence: CDR1 SQVTM, CDR2 ANQGSEA. The CDR3 DNA sequence: TGCAGCGTTGTCGCGCTAGCGGAAAACTACGAGCAGTACTTC. Translation gives CSVVALAENYEQYF.

The chain recombines TRBV5-1 with TRBJ2-5; TRBD1 or TRBD2 may be the D gene (6 bases each). The germline V and J ends were trimmed by 2 bases and 5 bases, with 19 bases remaining between them. The germline gives CDR1 SGHRS, CDR2 YFSETQ. This CDR3 is 16 amino acids long. The CDR3 DNA sequence: TGCGCCAGCAGCTTAGGGGGGCGAATCGTATCGGAGACCCAGTACTTC. It yields the protein CASSLGGRIVSETQYF. Combining the CDR3 with reference TRBV5-1 and TRBJ2-5 gives the whole variable domain KAGVTQTPRYLIKTRGQQVTLSCSPISGHRSVSWYQQTPGQGLQFLFEYFSETQRNKGNFPGRFSGRQFSNSRSEMNVSTLELGDSALYLCASSLGGRIVSETQYFGPGTRLLVL.

This chain connects TRBV11-2 to TRBJ2-5; D ambiguous. Between the trimmed V and J ends, which lost 3 bases and 5 bases, there was a span of 4 bases. Germline V gives CDR1 SGHAT, CDR2 FQNNGV. The CDR3 extends over 11 amino acids. CDR3 amino acids: CASSFMETQYF. In DNA, the CDR3 is TGTGCCAGCAGCTTCATGGAGACCCAGTACTTC.

The chain links TRBV25-1 to TRBJ2-1, with a tentative D call TRBD1 (5 bases). The CDR3 is 15 amino acids. V was cut by 3 bases and J by 4 bases, with 13 bases left in between. In germline, CDR1 is MGHDK, CDR2 SYGVNS. The DNA of the CDR3 is TGTGCCAGCAGTGACAGGGTGTCGGTTTACAATGAGCAGTTCTTC. Translating it yields CASSDRVSVYNEQFF.

The table lists this clone with a few counts. The chain recombines TRBV7-2 with TRBJ2-7, with D unresolved. Per the germline V gene, CDR1 is SGHTA and CDR2 is FQGNSA. This CDR3 spans 14 amino acids. The V and J ends lost 1 base and 3 bases respectively, with 10 bases between them. The CDR3 DNA sequence: TGTGCCAGCAGCTTAGGGGCTACCAACTACGAGCAGTACTTC. This gives the protein CASSLGATNYEQYF.

This clone was counted once. The genes are TRBV9 and TRBJ2-7, with TRBD2 matching 9 bases. The CDR3 is 14 amino acids. Germline trimming cut 0 bases from V and 6 bases from J; bases unmatched to any gene: 4. CDR1 and CDR2 from the germline V gene are SGDLS and YYNGEE. CDR3 nucleotide sequence: TGTGCCAGCAGCGTAGGACTAGCGGCGGGCGAGCAGTACTTC. Translation gives CASSVGLAAGEQYF.

The chain employs TRBV25-1 and TRBJ2-4; TRBD1 matches 11 bases. The CDR3 length is 14 residues. V lost 6 bases to trimming and J lost 6 bases; unmatched junction nucleotides: 4. Germline CDR1 MGHDK, CDR2 SYGVNS. CDR3 sequence (DNA): TGTGCCAGCAGGGGACAGGGGGGTGGAAACATTCAGTACTTC. This gives the protein CASRGQGGGNIQYF.

The rearrangement uses TRBV4-3 and TRBJ2-1; D gene ambiguous. Germline loops: CDR1 LGHNA, CDR2 YSLEER. Trimming took off 0 bases at V and 2 bases at J, with 5 bases between the two ends. The CDR3 spans 14 residues. The CDR3 region has the DNA TGCGCCAGCAGCCAAGATGGAGCCTACAATGAGCAGTTCTTC. Residues: CASSQDGAYNEQFF.

The chain recombines TRBV30 with TRBJ2-7, with TRBD2 as a possible D gene (5 bases). The CDR3 consists of 14 residues. The V end lost 5 bases, the J end lost 6 bases, and 20 bases lay between the germline ends. CDR1 is GTSNPN and CDR2 is SVGIG in the germline V gene (reference sequence). The chain's CDR3 is CAWDTGIRGPEQYF. As DNA, the CDR3 is TGTGCCTGGGATACGGGGATTCGAGGTCCCGAGCAGTACTTC.

This chain connects TRBV30 to TRBJ2-1; the D is unclear. V was clipped by 7 bases and J by 0 bases, with 7 bases between them. The CDR3 sequence is 12 residues long. The germline V gene has CDR1 GTSNPN and CDR2 SVGIG (reference sequence). For the CDR3, the DNA is TGTGCCTTGGCCTACTCCTACAATGAGCAGTTCTTC. As protein: CALAYSYNEQFF.

This clone was picked up a small number of times. The chain joins TRBV6-6 to TRBJ2-7, with a weak D call TRBD1 (5 bases). The V end lost 4 bases, the J end lost 4 bases, and 14 bases lay between the germline ends. Germline V gene data show CDR1 as MNHNY and CDR2 as SVGAGI (reference sequence). There are 14 residues in the CDR3. CDR3 in DNA: TGTGCCAGCAGTTCGGAAGGGGCGTCTTACGAGCAGTACTTC. It is translated as CASSSEGASYEQYF.

This clone occurred a few times. The chain carries TRBV7-2 and TRBJ2-5; TRBD2 matches 12 bases. The CDR3 spans 16 residues. The germline V gene encodes CDR1 SGHTA and CDR2 FQGNSA. The ends lost 5 bases at V and 1 base at J; junction bases unmatched: 5. DNA of the CDR3: TGTGCCAGCAGCCTCCTAGCGGGAGGGGGCCAAGAGACCCAGTACTTC. Its protein is CASSLLAGGGQETQYF.

This clone was found once. The CDR3 nucleotides read TGTGCCAGCAGTTCCCATACTAGCGGCTTTTACAATGAGCAGTTCTTC. Encoded protein: CASSSHTSGFYNEQFF. The chain couples TRBV6-6 to TRBJ2-1; 8 nucleotides align to TRBD2. Germline-derived CDR1 and CDR2 are MNHNY and SVGAGI (reference sequence). The CDR3 length is 16 residues. J was trimmed by 4 bases and V by 4 bases; bases with no gene match: 9.

The gene calls are TRBV30 and TRBJ2-5; D remains unclear. The germline CDR1 and CDR2 sequences are GTSNPN and SVGIG (reference sequence). This CDR3 is built from 13 residues. Trimming shortened V by 2 bases and J by 3 bases, and 10 bases separated the two germline ends. In DNA form, the CDR3 reads TGTGCCTGGAGTTTTACACTGGAAGAGACCCAGTACTTC. Encoded protein: CAWSFTLEETQYF.

The V gene is TRBV9, the J gene TRBJ2-7, with D perhaps TRBD1 (6 bases). The CDR3 extends over 15 amino acids. With 4 bases removed from V and 6 bases from J, the gap between germline ends came to 20 bases. Germline-derived CDR1 and CDR2 are SGDLS and YYNGEE. Written as DNA, the CDR3 is TGTGCCAGCAGCTCCTTTTTCCACAGGGAGTCCGAGCAGTACTTC. It codes for CASSSFFHRESEQYF.

The chain recombines TRBV21-1 with TRBJ2-5; TRBD1 is taken as the D call from the table, unchecked against the DNA. TRBV21-1 is described as a pseudogene. CDR3 length equals 13 residues. The CDR3, as DNA: TGTGCCAGCAGCAAAGGGGGCCGAGAGACCCAGTACTTC. This encodes CASSKGGRETQYF.

The J gene is TRBJ2-1, the V gene TRBV25-1, with TRBD2 matching 7 bases. With V trimmed by 3 bases and J by 8 bases, 13 bases remained unmatched. The CDR3 is 16 residues long. Germline V gene data show CDR1 as MGHDK and CDR2 as SYGVNS. DNA of the CDR3: TGTGCCAGCAGTGATAATATCGGACTAGAATTCGATGAGCAGTTCTTC. Its translation: CASSDNIGLEFDEQFF.

The chain joins TRBV7-2 to TRBJ2-7; 7 nucleotides agree with TRBD2. CDR1 SGHTA and CDR2 FQGNSA come from the germline V gene. The CDR3 runs to 12 residues. J gave up 3 bases and V 10 bases, and 6 bases lay outside the gene matches. CDR3 sequence: CATRREGYEQYF. The CDR3 DNA follows: TGTGCCACCCGGAGGGAGGGCTACGAGCAGTACTTC.

This clone has a handful of counts. The rearrangement joins TRBV7-9 to TRBJ2-7; D may match TRBD1 or TRBD2 (5 bases each). Trimming took 5 bases from V and 2 from J, leaving 10 bases between them. The germline gives CDR1 SEHNR, CDR2 FQNEAQ (reference sequence). This CDR3 is built from 13 residues. The CDR3 loop is CASSVGTTYEQYF. Written as DNA, the CDR3 is TGTGCCAGCAGCGTCGGGACGACCTACGAGCAGTACTTC.

CDR3 loop: CAWRRTGGQPQHF. The CDR3 DNA follows: TGTGCCTGGAGACGGACAGGGGGTCAGCCCCAGCATTTT. The chain couples TRBV30 to TRBJ1-5; 10 positions agree with TRBD1. CDR1 and CDR2 (germline): GTSNPN, SVGIG (reference sequence). Trimming cost V 3 bases and J 6 bases; bases outside gene matches: 2. The CDR3 has 13 amino acids.

V and J are TRBV4-3 and TRBJ2-7, with no clear D. V gave up 0 bases and J gave up 4 bases, with 13 bases separating them. The germline V gene encodes CDR1 LGHNA and CDR2 YSLEER. The CDR3 runs 15 residues. CDR3: CASSQDASEIYEQYF. The CDR3 DNA follows: TGCGCCAGCAGCCAAGACGCCAGTGAGATATACGAGCAGTACTTC.

The chain links TRBV7-6 to TRBJ2-7; D is possibly TRBD1 (6 bases). The CDR3 contains 13 residues. V shed 4 bases and J shed 7 bases, with 14 bases lying between them. In germline, CDR1 is SGHVS, CDR2 FNYEAQ. The CDR3 is CASSSFDRIEQYF. The CDR3 DNA follows: TGTGCCAGCAGCTCATTCGACAGGATAGAGCAGTACTTC.